Shown below are 32 T cell receptor beta chains from a single sample sequenced in a study of beta chain features in type 1 diabetes. Since all of the isolated RNA was reverse transcribed, expressed TCRB transcripts were what got sequenced. Profiled with immunoSEQ multiplex PCR; TCRdb holds only in-frame clones, not every one. This table holds about 360,000 clones, roughly 12% found once. Sequenced: naive CD4+ T cells from blood. The receptors stem from a man aged 18 to 30 in good health.

This clone was picked up a small number of times. The CDR3 nucleotides are TGTGCCAGCAGCCCCCAGACGGGTTCCTACGAGCAGTACTTC. Translated, it gives CASSPQTGSYEQYF. This sequence joins TRBV5-4 and TRBJ2-7, with D unclear. The CDR3 sequence is 14 residues long. V was shortened by 4 bases and J by 1 base, with 12 bases between the two germline ends. Germline CDR1 reads SGHNT; CDR2 reads YYREEE (reference sequence).

Only a few counts were recorded for this clone. In nucleotides, the CDR3 is TGTGCCATCAGTGAGTTGCTGGCTAGCACAGATACGCAGTATTTT. It codes for CAISELLASTDTQYF. The chain joins TRBV10-3 to TRBJ2-3; D is unclear. V lost 1 base and J 0 bases, leaving 8 bases between the germline ends. In germline, CDR1 is ENHRY, CDR2 SYGVKD. The CDR3 sequence is 15 residues long.

This clone was found a few times. The V and J genes are TRBV7-9 and TRBJ2-1; TRBD2 aligns across 7 bases. Trimming at V came to 7 bases and at J to 4 bases, leaving 7 bases not matched to a gene. CDR3 length equals 14 residues. Germline CDR1 is SEHNR and CDR2 is FQNEAQ (reference sequence). The CDR3 loop reads CASTSSGVYNEQFF. The CDR3 coding sequence is TGTGCCAGCACCTCCAGCGGGGTTTACAATGAGCAGTTCTTC.

The table lists this clone with a few counts. The gene calls are TRBV28 and TRBJ2-7, with 7 positions matching TRBD1. CDR3 length: 14 amino acids. The V gene end was trimmed by 9 bases and the J gene end by 0 bases; junction bases not matched to a gene: 8. CDR1 MDHEN and CDR2 SYDVKM come from the germline V gene. As DNA, the CDR3 is TGTGCCAGTAAGCCAGGGGGTTCCTCCTACGAGCAGTACTTC. Protein sequence: CASKPGGSSYEQYF. The whole variable domain, remainder taken from reference TRBV28 and TRBJ2-7, is DVKVTQSSRYLVKRTGEKVFLECVQDMDHENMFWYRQDPGLGLRLIYFSYDVKMKEKGDIPEGYSVSREKKERFSLILESASTNQTSMYLCASKPGGSSYEQYFGPGTRLTVT.

This chain links TRBV7-2 with TRBJ2-7; a possible D gene is TRBD2 (6 bases). V dropped 1 base and J dropped 2 bases, with 15 bases sitting between them. The CDR3 runs 16 residues. CDR1 SGHTA and CDR2 FQGNSA come from the germline V gene. The CDR3 is CASSLVGSGNPYEQYF. CDR3 nucleotides: TGTGCCAGCAGCTTAGTAGGTAGCGGTAACCCCTACGAGCAGTACTTC.

A few counts support this clone. The V and J genes are TRBV7-9 and TRBJ2-4; 10 nucleotides line up with TRBD2. Germline trimming cut 2 bases from V and 5 bases from J; bases unmatched to any gene: 3. The CDR3 length is 15 residues. Looked up from germline, CDR1 is SEHNR and CDR2 is FQNEAQ (reference sequence). The CDR3 sequence: CASSLLAGVQNIQYF. The CDR3 nucleotides are TGTGCCAGCAGCTTACTAGCGGGAGTTCAAAACATTCAGTACTTC.

The DNA for the CDR3 is TGCAGCGGACGGGCGGGGCCCTACAATGAGCAGTTCTTC. The encoded protein is CSGRAGPYNEQFF. The chain uses TRBV29-1 and TRBJ2-1, with D perhaps matching TRBD2 (6 bases). CDR1 and CDR2 from the germline V gene are SQVTM and ANQGSEA. The CDR3 totals 13 residues. V lost 7 bases, J lost 2 bases, and 12 bases lay in between.

V usage is TRBV7-9 and J usage is TRBJ2-3; 10 nucleotides align to TRBD2. Germline trimming cut 2 bases from V and 6 bases from J; bases unmatched to any gene: 8. Germline V gene data show CDR1 as SEHNR and CDR2 as FQNEAQ (reference sequence). The CDR3 contains 16 residues. CDR3 in amino acids: CASSLLLAGDSDTQYF. The CDR3 DNA reads as TGTGCCAGCAGCTTACTGCTAGCGGGAGATTCTGATACGCAGTATTTT.

The sample holds a few counts of this clone. CDR3 sequence reads: CATSRDYQANEKLFF. DNA for the CDR3: TGTGCCACCAGCAGAGATTACCAGGCGAATGAAAAACTGTTTTTT. The chain links TRBV15 to TRBJ1-4; D is ambiguous. CDR3 length equals 15 residues. V shed 0 bases and J shed 5 bases, with 10 bases lying between them. CDR1 LNHNV and CDR2 YYDKDF come from the germline V gene (reference sequence). The full variable domain, its missing parts supplied by reference TRBV15 and TRBJ1-4, is DAMVIQNPRYQVTQFGKPVTLSCSQTLNHNVMYWYQQKSSQAPKLLFHYYDKDFNNEADTPDNFQSRRPNTSFCFLDIRSPGLGDTAMYLCATSRDYQANEKLFFGSGTQLSVL.

The chain employs TRBV5-1 and TRBJ1-1, with D hard to call. The germline V gene has CDR1 SGHRS and CDR2 YFSETQ. The CDR3 extends over 13 amino acids. The V end lost 4 bases, the J end lost 0 bases, and 7 bases lay between the germline ends. The CDR3 DNA sequence: TGCGCCAGCAGCCCGGTCATGAACACTGAAGCTTTCTTT. Translated: CASSPVMNTEAFF.

The rearrangement joins TRBV7-9 to TRBJ2-1; 9 bases are a match to TRBD1. The CDR3 sequence is 18 residues long. The V and J ends lost 4 bases and 0 bases, in that order; junction bases with no gene match: 10. Germline assignment: CDR1 SEHNR and CDR2 FQNEAQ (reference sequence). This CDR3 reads CASSSIHRGLSSYNEQFF. CDR3 nucleotide sequence: TGTGCCAGCAGCTCAATCCACAGGGGGCTGAGCTCCTACAATGAGCAGTTCTTC.

The genes are TRBV18 and TRBJ1-4; weak D call: TRBD1 (5 bases). Trimming stripped 2 bases from V and 7 bases from J, with 17 bases between. The CDR3 length is 16 residues. CDR1 is KGHSH, CDR2 LQKENI, per germline. For the CDR3, the DNA is TGTGCCAGCTCACCAAGTGTGGGCGGGGCGCGTGAAAAACTGTTTTTT. Translation gives CASSPSVGGAREKLFF.

This clone was seen only a few times. The chain carries TRBV7-3 and TRBJ2-1, with D possibly matching TRBD1 (6 bases). Germline V CDR1 and CDR2: SGHTA, FQGTGA. V dropped 1 base and J dropped 4 bases, with 11 bases sitting between them. This CDR3 has 15 amino acids. The DNA for the CDR3 is TGTGCCAGCAGCTTAAATGGGGGCTATTACAATGAGCAGTTCTTC. It yields the protein CASSLNGGYYNEQFF. Together with reference TRBV7-3 and TRBJ2-1, the CDR3 gives the full variable domain: GAGVSQTPSNKVTEKGKYVELRCDPISGHTALYWYRQSLGQGPEFLIYFQGTGAADDSGLPNDRFFAVRPEGSVSTLKIQRTERGDSAVYLCASSLNGGYYNEQFFGPGTRLTVL.

CDR3 sequence reads: CASSYSVQGIAEAFF. The CDR3, as DNA: TGTGCCAGCAGTTACTCGGTCCAGGGAATAGCTGAAGCTTTCTTT. The J gene is TRBJ1-1, the V gene TRBV6-5, with a possible D match to TRBD1 (5 bases). The CDR3 has 15 amino acids. The germline gives CDR1 MNHEY, CDR2 SVGAGI. The V end was cut by 0 bases, the J end by 6 bases, with 14 bases between.

The chain employs TRBV30 and TRBJ1-5; unclear D gene. Germline lookup yields CDR1 GTSNPN and CDR2 SVGIG (reference sequence). The CDR3 contains 12 residues. The V and J ends lost 1 base and 6 bases respectively, with 7 bases between them. The CDR3 nucleotides read TGTGCCTGGAGTGCGGACTTTCAGCCCCAGCATTTT. As protein: CAWSADFQPQHF.

This clone was seen a handful of times. The V and J genes are TRBV6-1 and TRBJ1-5, with D maybe TRBD1 (6 bases). The V and J ends lost 4 bases and 5 bases respectively, with 15 bases between them. CDR3 size: 15 residues. Germline V gene sequence: CDR1 MNHNS, CDR2 SASEGT. CDR3 sequence (DNA): TGTGCCAGCAGTGTTTCGACAGGCGGATATCAGCCCCAGCATTTT. Protein product: CASSVSTGGYQPQHF.

V gene TRBV30 combines with J gene TRBJ2-2, with D possibly TRBD2 on 5 matching bases. V lost 5 bases and J lost 5, with 15 bases in between. CDR1 and CDR2 (germline): GTSNPN, SVGIG (reference sequence). This CDR3 is 14 amino acids long. The CDR3 bases are TGTGCCTGGGGTAGAGGACTTAGGACCGGGGAGCTGTTTTTT. It codes for CAWGRGLRTGELFF. Filled out from reference TRBV30 and TRBJ2-2, the complete variable domain reads SQTIHQWPATLVQPVGSPLSLECTVEGTSNPNLYWYRQAAGRGLQLLFYSVGIGQISSEVPQNLSASRPQDRQFILSSKKLLLSDSGFYLCAWGRGLRTGELFFGEGSRLTVL.

The gene calls are TRBV14 and TRBJ2-1, with D tentatively TRBD2 (5 bases). Germline V gives CDR1 SGHDN, CDR2 FVKESK. This CDR3 is 14 amino acids long. Trimming took off 4 bases at V and 10 bases at J, with 17 bases between the two ends. In DNA, the CDR3 is TGTGCCAGCAGCCCAAGGACTGGACCCGGCGAGCAGTTCTTC. Translating it yields CASSPRTGPGEQFF. Looking up the rest from reference TRBV14 and TRBJ2-1 gives the full variable domain: EAGVTQFPSHSVIEKGQTVTLRCDPISGHDNLYWYRRVMGKEIKFLLHFVKESKQDESGMPNNRFLAERTGGTYSTLKVQPAELEDSGVYFCASSPRTGPGEQFFGPGTRLTVL.

The chain combines TRBV28 with TRBJ2-1; TRBD1 might be the D (6 bases). V lost 5 bases and J 6 bases, leaving 11 bases between the germline ends. CDR1 MDHEN and CDR2 SYDVKM come from the germline V gene. This CDR3 comprises 13 residues. The CDR3 sequence is CASSTDSFNEQFF. In DNA form, the CDR3 reads TGTGCCAGCAGTACGGACAGTTTCAATGAGCAGTTCTTC.

The rearrangement uses TRBV7-9 and TRBJ2-1, with 14 bases that match TRBD2. The CDR3 is 16 residues long. Germline V gene sequence: CDR1 SEHNR, CDR2 FQNEAQ (reference sequence). The V gene end was trimmed by 2 bases and the J gene end by 9 bases; junction bases not matched to a gene: 6. CDR3 DNA: TGTGCCAGCAGCTTATTGGGACTAGCGGGAGTAGGTGAGCAGTTCTTC. Residues: CASSLLGLAGVGEQFF.

There are a few counts of this clone. The V call is TRBV5-4, the J call TRBJ2-6, with unresolved D. The V and J ends lost 1 base and 4 bases respectively, with 6 bases between them. CDR1 SGHNT and CDR2 YYREEE come from the germline V gene (reference sequence). The CDR3 extends over 14 amino acids. The CDR3 DNA is TGTGCCAGCAGCTTGCGTGAGGGGGCCAACGTCCTGACTTTC. Amino acids: CASSLREGANVLTF.

The chain's CDR3 is CASTMSGTATRNEKLFF. CDR3 sequence (DNA): TGTGCCAGTACCATGTCCGGGACAGCGACGAGGAATGAAAAACTGTTTTTT. This chain links TRBV19 with TRBJ1-4; 7 positions match TRBD1. Losses at the gene ends were 7 bases for V and 5 bases for J; bases not matched to a gene: 16. This CDR3 has 17 amino acids. The germline V gene has CDR1 LNHDA and CDR2 SQIVND (reference sequence).

This clone was seen a few times. Here the CDR3 DNA reads TGTGCCAGCAGCCGCAGAGGGGGCGTCATGGATACGCAGTATTTT. Translation: CASSRRGGVMDTQYF. The rearrangement uses TRBV7-3 and TRBJ2-3, with 7 bases fitting TRBD1. V gave up 5 bases and J gave up 6 bases; unmatched junction bases: 11. The CDR3 runs to 15 residues. Germline V gene sequence: CDR1 SGHTA, CDR2 FQGTGA.

The table lists this clone with many counts. The chain has TRBV23-1 and TRBJ2-7; maybe TRBD1 (6 bases). TRBV23-1 is an ORF; its function is uncertain. Trimming left V 9 bases short and J 5 bases short, with 17 bases between. There are 13 residues in the CDR3. CDR3 sequence reads: CARIRDNQDEQYF. DNA for the CDR3: TGCGCCAGGATCCGGGACAACCAGGACGAGCAGTACTTC.

The chain carries TRBV27 and TRBJ2-7; 10 bases fit TRBD2. This CDR3 region has 16 residues. From germline, CDR1 is MNHEY and CDR2 SMNVEV (reference sequence). After removal of 6 bases from V and 4 bases from J, the junction contained 12 bases not matched to a gene. CDR3: CASRELGTSEVYEQYF. The CDR3, as DNA: TGTGCCAGCAGAGAACTCGGGACTAGCGAAGTATACGAGCAGTACTTC.

The chain joins TRBV5-6 to TRBJ2-2, with 7 bases fitting TRBD2. The CDR3 extends over 16 amino acids. Germline V CDR1 and CDR2: SGHDT, YYEEEE. V trimming: 2 bases; J trimming: 6 bases; junction bases outside the gene matches: 10. The CDR3 nucleotides are TGTGCCAGCAGCTTCTATCGAACGGCGGGGGCCGGGGAGCTGTTTTTT. As protein: CASSFYRTAGAGELFF.

The sample holds a few counts of this clone. V usage is TRBV7-2 and J usage is TRBJ1-2, with D possibly being TRBD1 (6 bases). The germline V gene has CDR1 SGHTA and CDR2 FQGNSA. V was clipped by 5 bases and J by 7 bases, with 17 bases between them. The CDR3 is 14 residues long. CDR3 coding DNA: TGTGCCAGCAGCCCCGCGGGGGGCTCCAGTGGCTACACCTTC. It translates to CASSPAGGSSGYTF.

In this sample, this clone turned up a few times. The chain employs TRBV30 and TRBJ2-6; TRBD1 matches at 7 bases. The length of the CDR3 is 15 residues. In germline, CDR1 is GTSNPN, CDR2 SVGIG (reference sequence). J was trimmed by 4 bases and V by 2 bases; bases with no gene match: 5. CDR3 in DNA: TGTGCCTGGAGTCGACAGGGTGCGGGGGCCAACGTCCTGACTTTC. Its protein is CAWSRQGAGANVLTF.

This sequence joins TRBV27 and TRBJ2-3; 10 bases are shared with TRBD2. The germline V gene encodes CDR1 MNHEY and CDR2 SMNVEV (reference sequence). CDR3 length equals 15 residues. Germline trimming cut 8 bases from V and 6 bases from J; bases unmatched to any gene: 11. The CDR3 loop is CASPPSGGGRDTQYF. Written as DNA, the CDR3 is TGTGCCAGCCCCCCTAGCGGGGGTGGTCGGGATACGCAGTATTTT.

The V gene is TRBV7-3, the J gene TRBJ2-5; the match to TRBD2 covers 13 bases. From germline, CDR1 is SGHTA and CDR2 FQGTGA. The CDR3 loop spans 17 amino acids. V lost 2 bases, J lost 1 base, and 4 bases stayed unmatched. CDR3 sequence (DNA): TGTGCCAGCAGCTTAGGGGGACTAGCGGGGTTCCAAGAGACCCAGTACTTC. The encoded protein is CASSLGGLAGFQETQYF. Together with reference TRBV7-3 and TRBJ2-5, the CDR3 gives the full variable domain: GAGVSQTPSNKVTEKGKYVELRCDPISGHTALYWYRQSLGQGPEFLIYFQGTGAADDSGLPNDRFFAVRPEGSVSTLKIQRTERGDSAVYLCASSLGGLAGFQETQYFGPGTRLLVL.

The chain links TRBV19 to TRBJ2-7; a possible D gene is TRBD2 (6 bases). This CDR3 contains 13 residues. The germline V gene has CDR1 LNHDA and CDR2 SQIVND (reference sequence). Trimming shortened V by 4 bases and J by 6 bases, and 13 bases separated the two germline ends. CDR3 amino acids: CASSRTGRLEQYF. The CDR3 DNA sequence: TGTGCCAGTAGTAGGACGGGGAGGCTCGAGCAGTACTTC.

CDR3 sequence reads: CASSPVGGTRGNEQFF. The CDR3 DNA follows: TGTGCCAGCTCACCAGTCGGGGGAACTCGTGGTAATGAGCAGTTCTTC. This chain uses TRBV18 with TRBJ2-1; perhaps TRBD2 as D (6 bases). V lost 2 bases to trimming and J lost 7 bases, with 18 bases between them. The germline V gene encodes CDR1 KGHSH and CDR2 LQKENI. This CDR3 is built from 16 residues.